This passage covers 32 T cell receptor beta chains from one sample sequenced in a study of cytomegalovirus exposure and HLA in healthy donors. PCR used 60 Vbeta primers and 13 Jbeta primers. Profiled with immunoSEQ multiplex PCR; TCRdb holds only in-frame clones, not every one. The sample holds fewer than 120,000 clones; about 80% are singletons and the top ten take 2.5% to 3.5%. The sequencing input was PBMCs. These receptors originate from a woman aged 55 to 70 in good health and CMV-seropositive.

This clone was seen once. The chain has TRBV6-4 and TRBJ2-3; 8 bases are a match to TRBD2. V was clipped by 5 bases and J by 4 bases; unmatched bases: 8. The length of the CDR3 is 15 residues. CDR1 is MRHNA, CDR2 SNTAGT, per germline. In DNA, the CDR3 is TGTGCCAGCAGTTACAGCGGGAGAGGTTCAGATACGCAGTATTTT. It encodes CASSYSGRGSDTQYF.

The CDR3: CASSLGQGYEQYF. Here the CDR3 DNA reads TGCGCCAGCAGCCTAGGACAGGGATACGAGCAGTACTTC. The V call is TRBV10-2, the J call TRBJ2-7; TRBD1 aligns across 8 bases. The CDR3 is made up of 13 amino acids. V gave up 6 bases and J gave up 4 bases; unmatched junction bases: 5. Germline CDR1 WSHSY, CDR2 SAAADI.

CDR3 residues: CASSLTRQGRYTGELFF. CDR3 DNA: TGTGCCAGCAGTCTCACCCGACAGGGAAGATACACCGGGGAGCTGTTTTTT. V gene TRBV28 combines with J gene TRBJ2-2, with 7 bases fitting TRBD1. Per germline, CDR1 MDHEN and CDR2 SYDVKM. This CDR3 spans 17 amino acids. With 5 bases clipped from V and 3 bases from J, the junction kept 12 bases outside the gene matches.

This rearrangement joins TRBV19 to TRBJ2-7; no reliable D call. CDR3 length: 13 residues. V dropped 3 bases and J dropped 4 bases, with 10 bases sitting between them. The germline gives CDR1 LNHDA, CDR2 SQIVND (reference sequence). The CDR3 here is CASSMRARYEQYF. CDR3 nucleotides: TGTGCCAGTAGTATGCGAGCGCGGTACGAGCAGTACTTC.

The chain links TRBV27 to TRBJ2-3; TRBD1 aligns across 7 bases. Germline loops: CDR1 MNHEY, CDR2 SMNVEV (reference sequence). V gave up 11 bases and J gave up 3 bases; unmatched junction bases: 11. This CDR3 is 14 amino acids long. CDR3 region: CAGPRGLRTDTQYF. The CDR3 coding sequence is TGTGCCGGTCCCAGGGGGTTAAGAACAGATACGCAGTATTTT.

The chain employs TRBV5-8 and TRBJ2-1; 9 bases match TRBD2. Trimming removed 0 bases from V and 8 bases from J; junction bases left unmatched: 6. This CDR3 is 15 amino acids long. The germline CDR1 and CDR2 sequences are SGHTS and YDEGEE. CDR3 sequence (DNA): TGTGCCAGCAGCTTGGTTAGCGGGAGTACCTATGAGCAGTTCTTC. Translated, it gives CASSLVSGSTYEQFF.

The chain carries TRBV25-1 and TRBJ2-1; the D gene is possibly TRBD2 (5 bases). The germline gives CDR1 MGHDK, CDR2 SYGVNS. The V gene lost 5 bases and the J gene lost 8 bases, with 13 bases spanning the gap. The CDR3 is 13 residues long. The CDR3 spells CASSPWQRHEQFF. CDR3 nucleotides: TGTGCCAGCAGTCCGTGGCAGCGGCATGAGCAGTTCTTC.

The CDR3 here is CASSLGSHKAGESDTQYF. The CDR3 DNA reads as TGCGCCAGCAGCTTGGGGTCCCATAAGGCGGGAGAATCCGATACGCAGTATTTT. The chain has TRBV5-1 and TRBJ2-3, with 7 bases lining up with TRBD2. CDR3 length: 18 residues. V shed 0 bases and J 6 bases; nucleotides not matched to a gene: 16. Germline V gives CDR1 SGHRS, CDR2 YFSETQ.

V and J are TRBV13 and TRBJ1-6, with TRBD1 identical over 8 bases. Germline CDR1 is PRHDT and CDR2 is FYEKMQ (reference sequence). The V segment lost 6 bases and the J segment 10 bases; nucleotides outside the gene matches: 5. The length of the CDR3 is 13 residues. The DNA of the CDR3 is TGTGCCAGCAGTTCTGACAGGGGCTCACCCCTCCACTTT. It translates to CASSSDRGSPLHF.

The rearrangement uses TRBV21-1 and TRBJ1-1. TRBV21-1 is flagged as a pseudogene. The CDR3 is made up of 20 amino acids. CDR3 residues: CASSKPPKMRTEGRGTEAFF. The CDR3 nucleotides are TGTGCCAGCAGCAAACCTCCTAAAATGCGGACGGAGGGCCGGGGTACTGAAGCTTTCTTT.

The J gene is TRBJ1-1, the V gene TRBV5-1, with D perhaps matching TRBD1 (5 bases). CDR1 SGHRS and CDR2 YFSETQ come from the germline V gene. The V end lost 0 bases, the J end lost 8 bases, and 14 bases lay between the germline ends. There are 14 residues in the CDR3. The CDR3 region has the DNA TGCGCCAGCAGCTTGGAGCCTTTGGGGGGAGAAGCTTTCTTT. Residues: CASSLEPLGGEAFF.

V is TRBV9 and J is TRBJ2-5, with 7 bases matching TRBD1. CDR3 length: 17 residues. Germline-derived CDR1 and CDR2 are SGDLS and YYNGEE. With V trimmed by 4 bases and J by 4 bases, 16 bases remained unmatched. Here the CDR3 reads CASSPRLYTGAGETQYF. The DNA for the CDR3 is TGTGCCAGCAGCCCCCGACTCTACACAGGGGCAGGAGAGACCCAGTACTTC. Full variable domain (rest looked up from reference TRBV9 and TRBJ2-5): DSGVTQTPKHLITATGQRVTLRCSPRSGDLSVYWYQQSLDQGLQFLIQYYNGEERAKGNILERFSAQQFPDLHSELNLSSLELGDSALYFCASSPRLYTGAGETQYFGPGTRLLVL.

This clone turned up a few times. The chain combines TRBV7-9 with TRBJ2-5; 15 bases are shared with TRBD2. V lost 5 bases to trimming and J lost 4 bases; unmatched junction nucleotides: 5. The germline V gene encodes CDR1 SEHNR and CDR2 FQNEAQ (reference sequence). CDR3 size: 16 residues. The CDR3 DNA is TGTGCCAGCAGCCTTAGGACTAGCGGGAGGGGAGAGACCCAGTACTTC. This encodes CASSLRTSGRGETQYF. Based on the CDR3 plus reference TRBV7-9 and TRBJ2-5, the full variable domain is DTGVSQNPRHKITKRGQNVTFRCDPISEHNRLYWYRQTLGQGPEFLTYFQNEAQLEKSRLLSDRFSAERPKGSFSTLEIQRTEQGDSAMYLCASSLRTSGRGETQYFGPGTRLLVL.

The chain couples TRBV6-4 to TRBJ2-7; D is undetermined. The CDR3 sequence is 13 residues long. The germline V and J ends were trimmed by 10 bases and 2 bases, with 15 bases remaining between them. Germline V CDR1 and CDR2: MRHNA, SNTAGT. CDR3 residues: CAIPQTGPYEQYF. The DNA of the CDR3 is TGTGCCATCCCGCAGACTGGCCCCTACGAGCAGTACTTC.

CDR3 DNA: TGCGCCAGCAGCTTGTTTAACCACAGGGGGAACACTGAAGCTTTCTTT. As protein: CASSLFNHRGNTEAFF. The chain is built from TRBV5-1 and TRBJ1-1, with 7 bases lining up with TRBD1. Germline CDR1 SGHRS, CDR2 YFSETQ. V gave up 1 base and J gave up 1 base; unmatched junction bases: 7. CDR3 length equals 16 residues.

Here the CDR3 reads CSVETGTNYGYTF. CDR3 nucleotides: TGCAGCGTTGAGACAGGGACCAACTATGGCTACACCTTC. This chain joins TRBV29-1 and TRBJ1-2, with 7 bases matching TRBD1. The CDR3 length is 13 residues. V lost 3 bases and J lost 2; bases outside the gene matches: 3. Germline V gene lookup returns CDR1 SQVTM and CDR2 ANQGSEA.

The CDR3 loop reads CASSYAADSYEQYF. In DNA, the CDR3 is TGTGCCAGCAGTTATGCGGCGGACTCCTACGAGCAGTACTTC. The rearrangement links TRBV6-5 to TRBJ2-7, with D uncertain. Trimming cost V 3 bases and J 0 bases, with 9 bases left between them. The germline CDR1 and CDR2 sequences are MNHEY and SVGAGI. This CDR3 contains 14 residues.

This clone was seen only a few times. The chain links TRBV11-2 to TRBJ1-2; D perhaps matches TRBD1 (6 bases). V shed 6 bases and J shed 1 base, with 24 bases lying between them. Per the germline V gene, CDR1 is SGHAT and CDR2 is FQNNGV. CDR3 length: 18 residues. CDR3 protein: CASRSIRPSGDHNYGYTF. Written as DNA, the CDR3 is TGTGCCAGCAGGTCGATCAGGCCATCAGGGGATCATAACTATGGCTACACCTTC.

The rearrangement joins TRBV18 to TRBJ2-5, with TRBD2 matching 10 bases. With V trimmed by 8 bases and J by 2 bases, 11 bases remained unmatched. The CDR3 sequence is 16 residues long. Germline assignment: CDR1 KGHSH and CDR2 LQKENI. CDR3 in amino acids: CASSPASGRYQETQYF. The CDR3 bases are TGTGCCAGCAGCCCGGCTAGCGGGAGATATCAAGAGACCCAGTACTTC.

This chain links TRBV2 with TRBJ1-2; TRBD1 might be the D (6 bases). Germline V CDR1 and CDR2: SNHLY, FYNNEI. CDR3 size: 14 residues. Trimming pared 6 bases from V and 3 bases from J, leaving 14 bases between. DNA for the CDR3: TGTGCCAGCAGCCGACCGGGGGGCTACTATGGCTACACCTTC. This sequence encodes CASSRPGGYYGYTF.

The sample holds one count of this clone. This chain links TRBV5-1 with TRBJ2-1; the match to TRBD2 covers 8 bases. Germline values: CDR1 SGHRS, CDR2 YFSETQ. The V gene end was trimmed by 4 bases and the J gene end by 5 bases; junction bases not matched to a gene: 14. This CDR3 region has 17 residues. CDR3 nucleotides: TGCGCCAGCAGCCTTCCGAGCGGGAGACTGTTTGACAATGAGCAGTTCTTC. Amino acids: CASSLPSGRLFDNEQFF.

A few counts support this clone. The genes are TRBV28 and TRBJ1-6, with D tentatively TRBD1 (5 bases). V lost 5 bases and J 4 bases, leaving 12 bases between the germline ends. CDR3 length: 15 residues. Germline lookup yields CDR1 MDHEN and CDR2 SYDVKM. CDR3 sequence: CASSPAEGYNSPLHF. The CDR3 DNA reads TGTGCCAGCAGTCCGGCGGAGGGGTATAATTCACCCCTCCACTTT.

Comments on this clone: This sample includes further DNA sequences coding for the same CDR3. The CDR3 DNA follows: TGTGCCAGCAGTGAGGTTCTGGCGGGGGGGCTTTATTATGAGCAGTTCTTC. The encoded protein is CASSEVLAGGLYYEQFF. The chain carries TRBV6-1 and TRBJ2-1; 9 bases agree with TRBD2. The CDR3 is made up of 17 amino acids. V gave up 3 bases and J gave up 8 bases; unmatched junction bases: 14. CDR1 is MNHNS and CDR2 is SASEGT in the germline V gene.

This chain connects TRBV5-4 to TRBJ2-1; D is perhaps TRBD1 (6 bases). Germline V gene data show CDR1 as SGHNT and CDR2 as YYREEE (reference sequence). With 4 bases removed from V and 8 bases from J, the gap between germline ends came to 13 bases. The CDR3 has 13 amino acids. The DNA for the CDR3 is TGTGCCAGCAGCCTCGGACAGAATGATGAGCAGTTCTTC. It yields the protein CASSLGQNDEQFF. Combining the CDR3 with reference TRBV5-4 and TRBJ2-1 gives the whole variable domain ETGVTQSPTHLIKTRGQQVTLRCSSQSGHNTVSWYQQALGQGPQFIFQYYREEENGRGNFPPRFSGLQFPNYSSELNVNALELDDSALYLCASSLGQNDEQFFGPGTRLTVL.

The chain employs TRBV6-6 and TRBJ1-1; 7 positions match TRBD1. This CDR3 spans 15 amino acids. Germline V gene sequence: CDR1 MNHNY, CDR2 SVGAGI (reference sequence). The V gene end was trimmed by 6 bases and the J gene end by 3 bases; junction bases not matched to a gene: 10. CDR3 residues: CASRIRQGMDTEAFF. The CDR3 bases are TGTGCCAGCAGAATCCGACAGGGAATGGACACTGAAGCTTTCTTT.

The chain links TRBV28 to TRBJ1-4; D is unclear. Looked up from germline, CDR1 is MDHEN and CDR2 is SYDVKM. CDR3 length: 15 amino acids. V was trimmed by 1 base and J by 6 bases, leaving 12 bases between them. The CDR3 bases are TGTGCCAGCAGTTTATCGGGAGGTGGCGATGAAAAACTGTTTTTT. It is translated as CASSLSGGGDEKLFF.

CDR3 nucleotide sequence: TGTGCCAGCAGTTTATCCGGACTAGCGGGTAATTTCTACGAGCAGTACTTC. This translates into CASSLSGLAGNFYEQYF. The chain has TRBV27 and TRBJ2-7; 11 nucleotides align to TRBD2. Germline values: CDR1 MNHEY, CDR2 SMNVEV (reference sequence). CDR3 size: 17 residues. Trimming at V came to 0 bases and at J to 3 bases, leaving 7 bases not matched to a gene.

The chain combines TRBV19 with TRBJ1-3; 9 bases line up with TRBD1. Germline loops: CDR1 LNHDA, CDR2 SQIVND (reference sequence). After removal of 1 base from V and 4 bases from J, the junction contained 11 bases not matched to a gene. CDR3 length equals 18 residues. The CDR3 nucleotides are TGTGCCAGTAGTATAGCCCACCCGGACAGGGGACGAGGAAACACCATATATTTT. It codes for CASSIAHPDRGRGNTIYF.

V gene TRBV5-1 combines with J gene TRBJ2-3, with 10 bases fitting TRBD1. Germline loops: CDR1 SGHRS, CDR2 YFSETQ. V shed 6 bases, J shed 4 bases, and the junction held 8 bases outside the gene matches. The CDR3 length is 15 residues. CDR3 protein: CASKIWTGGADTQYF. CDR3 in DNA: TGCGCCAGCAAGATCTGGACAGGGGGGGCAGATACGCAGTATTTT. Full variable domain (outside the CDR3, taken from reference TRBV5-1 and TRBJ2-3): KAGVTQTPRYLIKTRGQQVTLSCSPISGHRSVSWYQQTPGQGLQFLFEYFSETQRNKGNFPGRFSGRQFSNSRSEMNVSTLELGDSALYLCASKIWTGGADTQYFGPGTRLTVL.

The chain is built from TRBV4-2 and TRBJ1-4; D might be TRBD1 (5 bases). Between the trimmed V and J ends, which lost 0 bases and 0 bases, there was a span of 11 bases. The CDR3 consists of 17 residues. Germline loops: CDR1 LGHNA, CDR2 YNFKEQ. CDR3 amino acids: CASSQDPREATNEKLFF. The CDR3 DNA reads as TGTGCCAGCAGCCAAGACCCCAGGGAGGCAACTAATGAAAAACTGTTTTTT.

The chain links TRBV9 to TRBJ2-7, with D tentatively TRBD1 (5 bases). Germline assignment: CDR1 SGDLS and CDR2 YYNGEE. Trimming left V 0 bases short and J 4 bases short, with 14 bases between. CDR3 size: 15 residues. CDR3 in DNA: TGTGCCAGCAGCGTAGGAGCGACAGCGCCATACGAGCAGTACTTC. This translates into CASSVGATAPYEQYF.

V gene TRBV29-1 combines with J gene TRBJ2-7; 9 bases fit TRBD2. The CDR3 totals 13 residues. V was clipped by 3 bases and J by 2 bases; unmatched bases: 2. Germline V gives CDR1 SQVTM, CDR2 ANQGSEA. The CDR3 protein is CSVDGGRAYEQYF. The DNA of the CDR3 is TGCAGCGTTGATGGCGGGAGGGCCTACGAGCAGTACTTC.